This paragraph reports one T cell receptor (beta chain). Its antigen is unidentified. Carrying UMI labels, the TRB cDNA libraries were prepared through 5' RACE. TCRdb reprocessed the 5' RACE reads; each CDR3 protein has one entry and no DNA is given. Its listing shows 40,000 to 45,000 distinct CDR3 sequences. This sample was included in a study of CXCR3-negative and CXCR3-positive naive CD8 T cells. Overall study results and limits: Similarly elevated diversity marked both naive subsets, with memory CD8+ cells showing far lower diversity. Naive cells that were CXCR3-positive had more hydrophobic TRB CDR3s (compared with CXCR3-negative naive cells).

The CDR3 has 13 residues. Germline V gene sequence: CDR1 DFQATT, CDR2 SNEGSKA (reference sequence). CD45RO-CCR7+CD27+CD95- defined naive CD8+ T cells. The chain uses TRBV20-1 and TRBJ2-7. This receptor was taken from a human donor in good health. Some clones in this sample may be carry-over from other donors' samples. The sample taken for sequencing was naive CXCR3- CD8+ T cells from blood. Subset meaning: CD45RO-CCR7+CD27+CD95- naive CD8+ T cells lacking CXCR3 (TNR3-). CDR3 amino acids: CSANDRSSYEQYF.